This T cell receptor beta chain is from a study of T cell responses to AZD1222 COVID-19 vaccine (dated by TCRdb to about 2021). Regarding the complete study: AZD1222 recipients whose second dose came at about 4 weeks and those whose second dose came at about 12 weeks were combined into one group, since spike-specific TCR depth and breadth did not differ between the two schedules. TCR sequencing was performed for 230 to 250 trial participants, of whom about 200 were given two doses of AZD1222 and 26 were given two doses of MenACWY control vaccine. Trial participants were enrolled into age subgroups of 18-55, 56-69 and 70-plus years, which contained about 150, 27 and 61 TCR-sequenced participants, respectively. The paper as a whole reports these results and caveats: The 56-69-year group was small, and its depth increase did not reach significance, likely because of low power. Conclusions about previously exposed vaccinees are limited, since just a handful of AZD1222 recipients were seropositive for SARS-CoV-2 at baseline. Participants were mostly white British, with more females than males. The authors suggested clonal diversity may have been underestimated. After two AZD1222 doses, spike-specific TCR breadth and depth were significantly higher than at day 0 and than in MenACWY recipients. Nearly half of unique spike-specific TCRs reportedly recognized epitopes outside regions mutated in the B.1.351 and B.1.1.7 variants. No day 14 peak-response samples were available, so repertoires were characterized only after the peak T cell response. The vaccine-associated CD4 TCRs covered the entire spike protein, and the dominant responses fell in regions 160-218 and 743-854.

The time point label corresponds to: baseline before first vaccination. Vaccinee samples were obtained from the UK trials COV001 and COV002, which included a single-blind randomized controlled phase 2/3 trial of AZD1222 (ChAdOx1 nCoV-19) in healthy adults. Trial participant PBMC samples were collected at day 0 and day 28 after the second dose for TCRbeta chain sequencing. Regarding this clone: What this receptor recognizes is not known. There are no base qualities to consult, and no much larger clone falls within one base.

Including cysteine and phenylalanine, the CDR3 has 13 amino acids. Here the CDR3 DNA is all that survives: 39 bases in frame from base 1. The junction carries 9 bases between V and J, which are trimmed by 2 bases and 5 bases respectively. Taken from the germline V gene (reference sequence), the CDR1 and CDR2 loops are PRHDT and FYEKMQ. The CDR3 regions of human TCRbeta chains were analyzed by immunosequencing. As for the original processing: Repertoire TCRs were checked for matches against a reference library of SARS-CoV-2-specific TCRs that had been generated using the MIRA antigen-specificity platform. Breadth was defined as the fraction of unique TCRs that were SARS-CoV-2-associated. Depth was defined as the fraction of total T cells that were SARS-CoV-2-associated. Using the MIRA data, each spike-specific TCR was mapped to the spike region that the TCR reacts to and placed in a CD4 or CD8 class. Log10-transformed breadth and depth values were compared by one-way ANOVA with Sidak's multiple comparisons tests. Drawn from immuneACCESS, this table holds only the in-frame rearrangements with V and J called that TCRdb kept. Clones are partly lost; checked studies trace under half to an unresolved V gene and leave the rest unexplained. The D gene and trimming were derived from the DNA, and the V and J assignments and clone size from that table. A total of 130,000 or so clones appear in this sample, 90% to 95% of them only once. The top ten clonotypes cover 1.5% to 2% of the sample.

This sequence originates from an adult in good health. Sequencing was performed on peripheral blood, taken on day 0 of AZD1222 vaccination. The rearrangement joined TRBV13 to TRBJ1-1, with TRBD1 perhaps the D gene, on 6 matching bases. The CDR3 amino acid sequence is: CASSLRDTTEAFF. The nucleotide sequence reads as follows: TGTGCCAGCAGCTTACGGGACACTACTGAAGCTTTCTTT.